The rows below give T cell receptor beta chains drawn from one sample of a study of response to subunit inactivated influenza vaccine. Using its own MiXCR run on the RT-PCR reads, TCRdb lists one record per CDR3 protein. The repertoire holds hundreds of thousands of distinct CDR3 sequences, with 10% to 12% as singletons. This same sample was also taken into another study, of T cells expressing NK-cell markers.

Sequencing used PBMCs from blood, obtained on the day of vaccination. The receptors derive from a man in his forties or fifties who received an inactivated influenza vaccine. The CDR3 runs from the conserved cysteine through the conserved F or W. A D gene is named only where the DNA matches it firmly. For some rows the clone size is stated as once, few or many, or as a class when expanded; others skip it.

CAISESLVGGGAEYTQYF,TGTGCCATCAGTGAGTCGCTGGTCGGCGGGGGGGCCGAATATACGCAGTATTTT,TRBJ2-3,.,18,TRBV10-3,TRBD2
CSARDLRGEWNTGELFF,TGCAGTGCTAGAGATTTGAGGGGAGAGTGGAACACCGGGGAGCTGTTTTTT,TRBJ2-2,.,17,TRBV20-1,.
CASSATGGAGYGYTF,TGTGCCAGCAGCGCAACAGGGGGCGCCGGCTATGGCTACACCTTC,TRBJ1-2,.,15,TRBV7-2,TRBD1
CASSLLAGGYEQYF,TGTGCCAGCAGTTTGCTGGCGGGGGGTTATGAGCAGTACTTC,TRBJ2-7,many,14,TRBV5-1,TRBD2
CASSSGLSYNNEQFF,TGCGCCAGCAGTTCAGGGTTGAGCTATAACAATGAGCAGTTCTTC,TRBJ2-1,many,15,TRBV5-1,.
CASSATRRDTQYF,TGTGCCAGCAGTGCCACTCGACGCGATACGCAGTATTTT,TRBJ2-3,few,13,TRBV27,.
CATSRDGTNTEAFF,TGTGCCACCAGTAGGGACGGAACCAACACTGAAGCTTTCTTT,TRBJ1-1,many,14,TRBV24-1,.
CATSDLGLAGGSDEQFF,TGTGCCACCAGTGACTTGGGACTAGCGGGAGGGTCGGATGAGCAGTTCTTC,TRBJ2-1,.,17,TRBV24-1,TRBD2
CASSQYDRGLETQYF,TGCGCCAGCAGCCAGTATGACAGGGGGCTGGAGACCCAGTACTTC,TRBJ2-5,.,15,TRBV4-1,TRBD1
CASKVVAGEGYEQYF,TGTGCCAGCAAGGTAGTAGCGGGAGAGGGCTACGAGCAGTACTTC,TRBJ2-7,many,15,TRBV28,TRBD2
CASSLVPEMNTEAFF,TGTGCCAGCAGCTTGGTACCGGAAATGAACACTGAAGCTTTCTTT,TRBJ1-1,few,15,TRBV5-5,.
CASSAGARENTEAFF,TGTGCCAGCAGCGCAGGGGCGCGGGAGAACACTGAAGCTTTCTTT,TRBJ1-1,.,15,TRBV9,.
CASSSNTRTGPQETQYF,TGTGCCAGCAGCTCTAACACGCGGACAGGGCCCCAAGAGACCCAGTACTTC,TRBJ2-5,few,17,TRBV13,TRBD1
CASSELWTGISEAFF,TGTGCTAGCAGCGAACTATGGACAGGGATTAGTGAAGCTTTCTTT,TRBJ1-1,.,15,TRBV7-7,TRBD1
CASSHRASNTGELFF,TGCGCCAGCAGCCATCGGGCGTCGAACACCGGGGAGCTGTTTTTT,TRBJ2-2,many,15,TRBV4-1,.
CASSQDAQGAWNEQFF,TGCGCCAGCAGCCAAGATGCCCAGGGGGCCTGGAATGAGCAGTTCTTC,TRBJ2-1,few,16,TRBV4-1,TRBD1
CASSPRVTKGEQYF,TGTGCCAGCAGCCCACGGGTAACCAAAGGCGAGCAGTACTTC,TRBJ2-7,.,14,TRBV12-3/TRBV12-4,.
CASSLEAGGQNEQFF,TGTGCCAGCAGCTTAGAGGCGGGAGGGCAAAATGAGCAGTTCTTC,TRBJ2-1,.,15,TRBV11-1,TRBD2
CASSQGWGGQQETQYF,TGTGCCAGCAGCCAAGGCTGGGGAGGGCAGCAAGAGACCCAGTACTTC,TRBJ2-5,few,16,TRBV14,TRBD2
CASKTEETQYF,TGTGCCAGTAAGACAGAAGAGACCCAGTACTTC,TRBJ2-5,.,11,TRBV25-1,.
CASSLTSGRGWENIQYF,TGTGCCAGCAGCTTAACTAGCGGGAGGGGTTGGGAAAACATTCAGTACTTC,TRBJ2-4,few,17,TRBV7-2,TRBD2
CASSEIQGYEQYF,TGTGCCAGCAGTGAAATTCAGGGATACGAGCAGTACTTC,TRBJ2-7,few,13,TRBV2,.
CASSLAPGANTGELFF,TGCGCCAGCAGCTTGGCTCCAGGGGCGAATACCGGGGAGCTGTTTTTT,TRBJ2-2,many,16,TRBV5-1,.
CASSVPSHGTQYF,TGTGCCAGCAGTGTACCGAGTCACGGTACGCAGTATTTT,TRBJ2-3,few,13,TRBV6-5,.
CASRDRGSSYNEQFF,TGTGCCAGCAGGGACAGGGGCTCCTCCTACAATGAGCAGTTCTTC,TRBJ2-1,few,15,TRBV6-2/TRBV6-3,TRBD1
CASSFRPRGNQPQHF,TGTGCCAGCAGTTTTAGACCCAGGGGCAATCAGCCCCAGCATTTT,TRBJ1-5,many,15,TRBV12-3/TRBV12-4,.
CSANVGGGNTEAFF,TGCAGCGCCAACGTCGGAGGTGGGAACACTGAAGCTTTCTTT,TRBJ1-1,few,14,TRBV29-1,.
CASSGVRSRTETQYF,TGTGCCAGCAGTGGTGTCAGGAGTCGGACTGAGACCCAGTACTTC,TRBJ2-5,.,15,TRBV27,.
CASSYERPSSYNEQFF,TGTGCCAGCAGTTACGAAAGGCCAAGCTCCTACAATGAGCAGTTCTTC,TRBJ2-1,.,16,TRBV6-5,.
CASSLGSSGGALEQFF,TGCGCCAGCAGCTTGGGTTCTAGCGGGGGGGCCCTTGAGCAGTTCTTC,TRBJ2-1,.,16,TRBV5-1,TRBD2
CCANSGGHISTDTQYF,TGCTGTGCTAACAGCGGGGGGCACATCAGCACAGATACGCAGTATTTT,TRBJ2-3,few,16,TRBV20-1,TRBD2
CASSFRGQGYNEQFF,TGTGCCAGCAGCTTTCGGGGACAGGGGTACAATGAGCAGTTCTTC,TRBJ2-1,few,15,TRBV11-3,TRBD1